A selection of T cell receptor beta chains follows, all from one sample in a study of blood T cell repertoires in COVID-19. TCRdb's table, derived via immunoSEQ multiplex PCR, lists solely in-frame clones and lacks some. This sample carries fewer than 150,000 clones, about nine tenths of them seen once, and the ten largest clones take 9.5% to 12%. Sequenced input: peripheral blood. Every receptor here comes from a woman older than 75 with acute or convalescent COVID-19. Both conserved end residues are part of each CDR3. A D gene is named only where the DNA matches it firmly. Part of the rows lack a size; the others show once, few, many or a class for expanded clones.

CDR3	DNA	length	D	V	J	size
CASSLTPSRREGGTEAFF	TGCGCCAGCAGCTTGACCCCCAGTCGCAGGGAAGGTGGCACTGAAGCTTTCTTT	18	-	TRBV5-1	TRBJ1-1	-
CASSQDRLGEQYF	TGTGCCAGCAGCCAGGACAGGTTGGGGGAGCAGTACTTC	13	TRBD1	TRBV11-2	TRBJ2-7	-
CASSIGAGGTEAFF	TGTGCCAGTAGTATCGGTGCAGGGGGGACTGAAGCTTTCTTT	14	TRBD1	TRBV19	TRBJ1-1	-
CASSLRPRGDTQYF	TGCGCCAGCAGCTTGCGCCCTAGAGGGGATACGCAGTATTTT	14	-	TRBV5-1	TRBJ2-3	once
CASRAGVSNQPQHF	TGTGCCAGCAGAGCGGGGGTATCGAATCAGCCCCAGCATTTT	14	-	TRBV2	TRBJ1-5	once
CASSYSTRASGATGELFF	TGTGCCAGCAGTTACTCGACCCGGGCTAGCGGGGCAACCGGGGAGCTGTTTTTT	18	TRBD2	TRBV6-2/TRBV6-3	TRBJ2-2	-
CASSLGGQGFAGQPQHF	TGTGCTAGCAGCTTAGGGGGACAGGGGTTCGCGGGACAGCCCCAGCATTTT	17	TRBD1	TRBV7-7	TRBJ1-5	-
CASQGLAYETQYF	TGTGCCAGCCAGGGACTAGCCTACGAGACCCAGTACTTC	13	TRBD2	TRBV2	TRBJ2-5	-
CASSVDGKGAGGNTIYF	TGTGCCAGCAGCGTAGACGGGAAGGGGGCAGGAGGAAACACCATATATTTT	17	TRBD1	TRBV9	TRBJ1-3	-
CASSRQAMQRDSNQPQHF	TGCGCCAGCAGTAGACAGGCTATGCAGCGGGATAGCAATCAGCCCCAGCATTTT	18	-	TRBV10-2	TRBJ1-5	-
CASSQPGSKNGKLFF	TGTGCCAGCAGCCAACCGGGATCAAAAAATGGGAAACTGTTTTTT	15	-	TRBV5-6	TRBJ1-4	once
CASSVWENQPQHF	TGTGCCAGCTCAGTCTGGGAGAATCAGCCCCAGCATTTT	13	-	TRBV18	TRBJ1-5	-
CASSLVGRDYSPLHF	TGTGCCAGCAGCTTGGTCGGCAGGGACTATTCACCCCTCCACTTT	15	-	TRBV5-6	TRBJ1-6	-
CASSPSGRTFNYGYTF	TGTGCCAGCAGCCCCTCAGGGAGGACTTTTAACTATGGCTACACCTTC	16	-	TRBV3-1/TRBV3-2	TRBJ1-2	few
CASSRTGETEAFF	TGTGCCAGCAGCAGGACAGGGGAGACTGAAGCTTTCTTT	13	TRBD1	TRBV7-3	TRBJ1-1	-
CASSSPEVYGELFF	TGCGCCAGCAGCTCCCCCGAGGTTTACGGGGAGCTGTTTTTT	14	-	TRBV5-1	TRBJ2-2	-
CASSDPGQGSTEAFF	TGTGCCAGCAGTGACCCGGGACAGGGTTCCACTGAAGCTTTCTTT	15	TRBD1	TRBV6-1	TRBJ1-1	-
CASSSTGSKDEQYF	TGTGCCAGCAGCTCAACCGGGTCTAAGGACGAGCAGTACTTC	14	-	TRBV7-3	TRBJ2-7	-
CASSAGQGTNEKLFF	TGTGCCAGCAGCGCCGGACAGGGAACTAATGAAAAACTGTTTTTT	15	TRBD1	TRBV9	TRBJ1-4	-
CASSQDEGRPTGDTQYF	TGTGCCAGCAGCCAAGATGAGGGGAGGCCCACCGGAGATACGCAGTATTTT	17	-	TRBV4-2	TRBJ2-3	-
CASSLSSYEQYF	TGTGCCAGCAGTCTATCCTCCTACGAGCAGTACTTC	12	-	TRBV2	TRBJ2-7	-
CASSRQTTNEKLFF	TGTGCCAGTAGTAGACAGACAACTAATGAAAAACTGTTTTTT	14	-	TRBV19	TRBJ1-4	-
CASRPTGLYGYTF	TGTGCCAGCAGACCGACAGGGCTCTATGGCTACACCTTC	13	TRBD1	TRBV6-5	TRBJ1-2	-
CASSLGQGEAFF	TGCGCCAGCAGCTTGGGACAGGGTGAAGCTTTCTTT	12	TRBD1	TRBV5-1	TRBJ1-1	few
CASSYGRDWQETQYF	TGTGCCAGCAGTTACGGACGGGACTGGCAAGAGACCCAGTACTTC	15	-	TRBV6-2/TRBV6-3	TRBJ2-5	-
CASSSGTSGLDEQFF	TGCGCCAGCAGCTCCGGGACTAGCGGTCTGGATGAGCAGTTCTTC	15	TRBD2	TRBV5-1	TRBJ2-1	-
CASSLGPGTGNTGELFF	TGCGCCAGCAGCTTGGGGCCCGGGACAGGGAACACCGGGGAGCTGTTTTTT	17	TRBD1	TRBV5-1	TRBJ2-2	-
CASSQVGQGYYGYTF	TGTGCCAGCAGCCAAGTCGGACAGGGATACTATGGCTACACCTTC	15	TRBD1	TRBV14	TRBJ1-2	-
CASSPPRSGGYNEQFF	TGTGCCAGCTCACCACCTCGAAGCGGGGGCTACAATGAGCAGTTCTTC	16	TRBD2	TRBV18	TRBJ2-1	-
CASSYHGQPQHF	TGTGCCAGCAGTTACCACGGTCAGCCCCAGCATTTT	12	-	TRBV12-3/TRBV12-4	TRBJ1-5	-
CASSPGQGYAGANVLTF	TGTGCCAGCTCACCGGGACAGGGATACGCCGGGGCCAACGTCCTGACTTTC	17	TRBD1	TRBV18	TRBJ2-6	-
CASRPGHSYNSPLHF	TGTGCCAGCAGACCGGGACACTCCTATAATTCACCCCTCCACTTT	15	-	TRBV6-4	TRBJ1-6	-
CASSAKGRGRAGEKLFF	TGTGCCAGCAGTGCCAAAGGGAGGGGCAGGGCGGGTGAAAAACTGTTTTTT	17	-	TRBV6-1	TRBJ1-4	-
CASSEGVSGGLVYNEQFF	TGTGCCAGTAGTGAAGGGGTTAGCGGGGGGCTTGTCTACAATGAGCAGTTCTTC	18	TRBD2	TRBV19	TRBJ2-1	-
CASSSPGQINEKLFF	TGTGCCAGCAGCTCACCGGGACAGATTAATGAAAAACTGTTTTTT	15	TRBD1	TRBV7-2	TRBJ1-4	-
CASSSGTSSGANVLTF	TGTGCCAGCAGCTCAGGCACCAGCTCTGGGGCCAACGTCCTGACTTTC	16	-	TRBV11-1	TRBJ2-6	-
CASSGRLAGGDTQYF	TGTGCCAGCAGCGGACGACTAGCGGGGGGAGATACGCAGTATTTT	15	TRBD2	TRBV9	TRBJ2-3	-
CASSPASGGSYEQYF	TGTGCCAGCTCACCGGCTAGCGGGGGGTCCTACGAGCAGTACTTC	15	TRBD2	TRBV18	TRBJ2-7	-
CAISEPHRVGANVLTF	TGTGCCATCAGTGAGCCCCACCGGGTTGGGGCCAACGTCCTGACTTTC	16	-	TRBV10-3	TRBJ2-6	once
CASSPGLQGGNTIYF	TGTGCCAGCTCACCCGGGTTGCAGGGCGGAAACACCATATATTTT	15	-	TRBV18	TRBJ1-3	-
CASSLQGFMNTEAFF	TGTGCCAGCAGCCTTCAGGGGTTCATGAACACTGAAGCTTTCTTT	15	-	TRBV7-2	TRBJ1-1	-
CASSKSPDSYGYTF	TGTGCCAGCAGCAAGAGTCCGGACAGCTATGGCTACACCTTC	14	-	TRBV21-1	TRBJ1-2	-
CASSLKMETEAFF	TGCGCCAGCAGCTTGAAGATGGAGACTGAAGCTTTCTTT	13	-	TRBV5-1	TRBJ1-1	-
CSASAGGLYNEQFF	TGCAGTGCTAGTGCGGGGGGGCTATACAATGAGCAGTTCTTC	14	TRBD2	TRBV20-1	TRBJ2-1	-
CASSTPPSGYNEQFF	TGTGCCAGCAGCACCCCGCCTAGCGGGTACAATGAGCAGTTCTTC	15	TRBD2	TRBV9	TRBJ2-1	-
CASSLKEGKLFF	TGTGCCAGCAGTCTAAAAGAGGGAAAACTGTTTTTT	12	-	TRBV7-9	TRBJ1-4	few
CASSLGGGSSYNEQFF	TGTGCCAGCAGCTTAGGTGGGGGCAGCTCCTACAATGAGCAGTTCTTC	16	-	TRBV5-4	TRBJ2-1	-
CAISSLDISPLHF	TGTGCCATCAGTTCTTTAGACATTTCACCCCTCCACTTT	13	-	TRBV10-3	TRBJ1-6	-
CASSQDQGQGVTEAFF	TGTGCCAGCAGCCAAGATCAGGGACAGGGTGTGACTGAAGCTTTCTTT	16	TRBD1	TRBV4-2	TRBJ1-1	-
CASSLAGTTTNEKLFF	TGTGCCAGCAGCTTGGCCGGGACAACAACTAATGAAAAACTGTTTTTT	16	-	TRBV5-6	TRBJ1-4	once
CASSVATGLAGGNEQFF	TGTGCCAGCAGCGTAGCTACGGGACTAGCGGGGGGGAATGAGCAGTTCTTC	17	TRBD2	TRBV9	TRBJ2-1	-
CASTSGQLGEKLFF	TGTGCCAGCACCAGTGGACAACTCGGTGAAAAACTGTTTTTT	14	-	TRBV6-6	TRBJ1-4	-
CASSPGQGTMNTEAFF	TGTGCCAGCAGCCCCGGACAGGGAACTATGAACACTGAAGCTTTCTTT	16	TRBD1	TRBV7-9	TRBJ1-1	-
CASSLQGMNTEAFF	TGCGCCAGCAGCTTACAGGGGATGAACACTGAAGCTTTCTTT	14	TRBD1	TRBV5-1	TRBJ1-1	-